The present entry profiles one T cell receptor beta chain with its context. Its antigen is not known. This sample was taken from a study of OX40 agonist ivuxolimab in advanced cancers. Study observations and caveats: Partly responding patients at 0.1-3.0 mg/kg showed some of the smallest clonal expansion. Clonal expansion was seen in CD4+ and CD8+ blood T cells by week 6 at 0.1 to 3.0 mg/kg. Relative to CD4+ cells, CD8+ T cells on average had more expanded clones.

Looked up from germline, CDR1 is SGDLS and CDR2 is YYNGEE. The CDR3 contains 13 residues. V was shortened by 0 bases and J by 5 bases, with 6 bases between the two germline ends. TCRdb keeps only in-frame clones here, not all; method: immunoSEQ multiplex PCR. The data contain approximately 75,000 clones, around nine tenths of them seen just once; the ten biggest clones take up more than 0.3%. The cohort excluded patients with autoimmune disease history or systemic immunosuppression. Sequencing used CD4+ or CD8+ T cells sorted from blood, obtained in a trial of the OX40 agonist ivuxolimab. The sequence was collected from an adult with an advanced solid tumor such as melanoma, head and neck, liver or kidney cancer. The V call is TRBV9, the J call TRBJ1-5; D call uncertain. The CDR3 DNA follows: TGTGCCAGCAGCGTAGGTCTGTATCAGCCCCAGCATTTT. It encodes CASSVGLYQPQHF.